What follows are 19 T cell receptor beta chains derived from one specimen sequenced in a study of T cell repertoires in cytomegalovirus infection. TCRdb re-derived calls from the reads in MiXCR, one entry per CDR3 protein. Seen here are about 220,000 distinct CDR3 sequences, about 39% observed once, and the top ten hold 59%. Their antigens remain unidentified. Source: CD8+ T cells from cultured PBMCs, taken from culture after CMV antigen stimulation. All receptors derive from a human donor in good health (CMV status not recorded). Some clones in this sample may be carry-over from other donors' samples.

This clonotype came up many times. The chain is built from TRBV7-6 and TRBJ2-1; no clear D gene. Germline CDR1 is SGHVS and CDR2 is FNYEAQ. This CDR3 spans 11 amino acids. The V gene lost 2 bases and the J gene lost 5 bases, with 1 base spanning the gap. The CDR3 DNA is TGTGCCAGCAGCTTACACAATGAGCAGTTCTTC. As protein: CASSLHNEQFF.

There are a few counts of this clonotype. The chain has TRBV7-9 and TRBJ1-1; D remains unclear. The CDR3 extends over 15 amino acids. CDR1 is SEHNR and CDR2 is FQNEAQ in the germline V gene (reference sequence). Trimming removed 1 base at V and 5 bases at J, with 14 bases between. CDR3 nucleotides: TGTGCCAGCAGCTTAGTCGGAGGGCCGGGTACTGAAGCTTTCTTT. Translating gives CASSLVGGPGTEAFF. The full variable domain, its missing parts supplied by reference TRBV7-9 and TRBJ1-1, is DTGVSQNPRHKITKRGQNVTFRCDPISEHNRLYWYRQTLGQGPEFLTYFQNEAQLEKSRLLSDRFSAERPKGSFSTLEIQRTEQGDSAMYLCASSLVGGPGTEAFFGQGTRLTVV.

The rearrangement uses TRBV25-1 and TRBJ1-5; 8 positions agree with TRBD1. The CDR3 spans 13 residues. Per the germline V gene, CDR1 is MGHDK and CDR2 is SYGVNS. V was pared by 5 bases and J by 7 bases, with 4 bases of the junction left unmatched. CDR3 nucleotides: TGTGCCAGCAGTCAGGGGGCCGACCAGCCCCAGCATTTT. It translates to CASSQGADQPQHF. Full variable domain (remainder filled in from reference TRBV25-1 and TRBJ1-5): EADIYQTPRYLVIGTGKKITLECSQTMGHDKMYWYQQDPGMELHLIHYSYGVNSTEKGDLSSESTVSRIRTEHFPLTLESARPSHTSQYLCASSQGADQPQHFGDGTRLSIL.

This chain links TRBV11-3 with TRBJ1-5, with D unclear. CDR3 length: 15 amino acids. Trimming took 0 bases from V and 3 from J, leaving 9 bases between them. CDR1 is SGHNT, CDR2 YENEEA, per germline. The CDR3 is CASSLDGQFNQPQHF. The DNA of the CDR3 is TGTGCCAGCAGCTTAGACGGGCAGTTCAATCAGCCCCAGCATTTT.

For this clonotype: The junction shows a germline mismatch at one end, possibly a read error. The chain uses TRBV5-1 and TRBJ2-1; D is possibly TRBD1 (6 bases). Germline loops: CDR1 SGHRS, CDR2 YFSETQ. CDR3 size: 15 residues. This chain's CDR3 is CASSLGQSSYNEQFF. CDR3 DNA: TGTGCCAGCAGCCTAGGACAGAGCTCCTACAATGAGCAGTTCTTC.

CDR3 sequence (DNA): TGTGCCAGCAGCCCTAAAGGAGGCATCTACGAGCAGTACTTC. The encoded protein is CASSPKGGIYEQYF. The rearrangement joins TRBV27 to TRBJ2-7; D perhaps matches TRBD2 (5 bases). Per germline, CDR1 MNHEY and CDR2 SMNVEV (reference sequence). The CDR3 is made up of 14 amino acids. Trimming shortened V by 6 bases and J by 3 bases, and 15 bases separated the two germline ends.

This clonotype occurred a few times. The chain couples TRBV11-2 to TRBJ2-5; no clear D. From germline, CDR1 is SGHAT and CDR2 FQNNGV. Trimming pared 5 bases from V and 3 bases from J, leaving 4 bases between. The CDR3 is 11 amino acids. The DNA of the CDR3 is TGTGCCAGCAGCCCCAAAGAGACCCAGTACTTC. Encoded protein: CASSPKETQYF.

The table lists this clonotype with a few counts. The gene calls are TRBV12-3 or TRBV12-4 and TRBJ2-5; TRBD1 agrees at 7 bases. This CDR3 comprises 13 residues. The junction had 2 bases not matched to a gene; V was cut back by 2 bases and J by 5 bases. The CDR3 DNA reads as TGTGCCAGCAGTTTACCCAGGGGGGAGACCCAGTACTTC. Translation: CASSLPRGETQYF.

The V and J genes are TRBV12-3 or TRBV12-4 and TRBJ1-3; D is uncertain. This CDR3 has 15 residues. Trimming took 6 bases from V and 0 from J, leaving 12 bases between them. Here the CDR3 DNA reads TGTGCCAGCAGCCCTGGACGGAGCTCTGGAAACACCATATATTTT. Translated: CASSPGRSSGNTIYF.

V and J are TRBV4-2 and TRBJ2-7, with D tentatively TRBD1 or TRBD2 (5 bases each). Trimming removed 4 bases from V and 3 bases from J, with 13 bases in between. The CDR3 is made up of 14 amino acids. Germline lookup yields CDR1 LGHNA and CDR2 YNFKEQ. Written as DNA, the CDR3 is TGTGCCAGCAGCCTTTCCGGGACCCTCTACGAGCAGTACTTC. It is translated as CASSLSGTLYEQYF.

The V call is TRBV28, the J call TRBJ1-1; 8 bases fit TRBD1. Unmatched junction bases numbered 6, after V lost 5 bases and J lost 1 base. The CDR3 has 15 residues. Germline CDR1 reads MDHEN; CDR2 reads SYDVKM. The CDR3 DNA reads TGTGCCAGCAGTCCGGGGACAGGACAGAACACTGAAGCTTTCTTT. Protein sequence: CASSPGTGQNTEAFF.

This chain joins TRBV11-3 and TRBJ2-1; 8 bases map to TRBD1. The CDR3 has 15 residues. With V trimmed by 6 bases and J by 9 bases, 13 bases remained unmatched. Germline loops: CDR1 SGHNT, CDR2 YENEEA. CDR3 sequence reads: CASSDPGQGAGEQFF. DNA of the CDR3: TGTGCCAGCAGTGATCCAGGGCAGGGGGCAGGTGAGCAGTTCTTC.

The chain employs TRBV7-9 and TRBJ2-7; D might be TRBD1 or TRBD2, each matching 5 bases. The CDR3 consists of 12 residues. V was shortened by 7 bases and J by 4 bases, with 11 bases between the two germline ends. CDR1 is SEHNR and CDR2 is FQNEAQ in the germline V gene (reference sequence). CDR3 sequence reads: CASTGPLYEQYF. In DNA form, the CDR3 reads TGTGCCAGCACGGGACCCCTTTACGAGCAGTACTTC.

This clonotype was observed a few times. This sequence joins TRBV6-5 and TRBJ2-7; 8 bases agree with TRBD1. Germline trimming cut 4 bases from V and 6 bases from J; bases unmatched to any gene: 8. Germline CDR1 is MNHEY and CDR2 is SVGAGI. This CDR3 comprises 14 residues. The CDR3 loop is CASSFYQGAFEQYF. In nucleotides, the CDR3 is TGTGCCAGCAGTTTCTATCAGGGGGCTTTCGAGCAGTACTTC.

The V and J genes are TRBV24-1 and TRBJ2-3; TRBD1 might be the D (5 bases). From germline, CDR1 is KGHDR and CDR2 SFDVKD. This CDR3 has 15 amino acids. The ends were cut back, 0 bases at V and 2 bases at J, with 8 bases in the middle. CDR3 loop: CATSDLKGITDTQYF. The CDR3 DNA reads TGTGCCACCAGTGATTTGAAGGGGATCACAGATACGCAGTATTTT.

This clonotype was counted only a few times. The genes are TRBV7-8 and TRBJ2-7; D is tentatively TRBD1 or TRBD2 (7 bases each). The CDR3 contains 15 residues. The germline V and J ends were trimmed by 4 bases and 0 bases, with 13 bases remaining between them. Looked up from germline, CDR1 is SGHVS and CDR2 is FQNEAQ. In DNA form, the CDR3 reads TGTGCCAGCAGCTACCAGGGGGGGGTCTCCTACGAGCAGTACTTC. Translating gives CASSYQGGVSYEQYF.

The rearrangement joins TRBV20-1 to TRBJ2-7; D is unresolved. CDR3 length: 10 residues. Germline lookup yields CDR1 DFQATT and CDR2 SNEGSKA (reference sequence). The V gene lost 6 bases and the J gene lost 7 bases, with 10 bases spanning the gap. CDR3: CSAESGEQYF. The CDR3 bases are TGCAGTGCCGAGAGTGGAGAGCAGTACTTC.

The chain is built from TRBV7-9 and TRBJ2-1; 7 bases are shared with TRBD2. The V gene's germline CDR1 is SEHNR and CDR2 FQNEAQ (reference sequence). V shed 3 bases, J shed 6 bases, and the junction held 5 bases outside the gene matches. The CDR3 is 14 amino acids. The CDR3 coding sequence is TGTGCCAGCAGCTTTTCCCCTAGCGGCAATGAGCAGTTCTTC. This gives the protein CASSFSPSGNEQFF.

The chain is built from TRBV20-1 and TRBJ2-1; either TRBD1 or TRBD2 may supply D (5 bases each). Trimming stripped 0 bases from V and 10 bases from J, with 25 bases between. The germline gives CDR1 DFQATT, CDR2 SNEGSKA (reference sequence). CDR3 length: 17 residues. The CDR3 nucleotides are TGCAGTGCTAGAGACCCCTCGGGCGAGGGGAACTGGGACGAGCAGTTCTTC. It codes for CSARDPSGEGNWDEQFF.